Included here is one T cell receptor beta chain sequence, with context. This sample is part of a study of cytomegalovirus exposure and HLA in healthy donors. Amplification used 60 Vbeta primers and 13 Jbeta primers. Only in-frame clones appear in the TCRdb table, and some are missing; sequencing was by immunoSEQ multiplex PCR. The sample has about 160,000 clones, approximately 73% seen once. The CDR3 contains 15 residues. Trimming removed 3 bases from V and 8 bases from J; junction bases left unmatched: 12. The germline gives CDR1 SGHKS, CDR2 YYEKEE (reference sequence). The TCR sequence derives from a woman younger than 35 in good health and CMV-seronegative. Input material: PBMCs. The chain uses TRBV5-5 and TRBJ2-3, with TRBD2 matching 7 bases. The DNA of the CDR3 is TGTGCCAGCAGCTCCTCCGCTTGGGGGGGAGTTACGCAGTATTTT. Translating gives CASSSSAWGGVTQYF.